This TCR beta chain was documented in a study of cytomegalovirus exposure and HLA in healthy donors. Findings and caveats of the study: Testing in vitro showed a few CMV-associated chains specific for CMV antigens. Most TCR sequences were seen very rarely across donors, but some public TCRs occurred in many.

The donors were members of the validation cohort comprising over a hundred subjects, separate from the approximately 630-subject first cohort. This table comes from immunoSEQ multiplex PCR, and its TCRdb copy is limited to in-frame clones, with some not included. The data contain 200,000 or so clones, roughly 85% of them singletons. Trimming shortened V by 5 bases and J by 4 bases, and 14 bases separated the two germline ends. This CDR3 has 15 residues. Germline V lookup: CDR1 SEHNR, CDR2 FQNEAQ (reference sequence). A remark on this clone: The antigen is undetermined.

V is TRBV7-9 and J is TRBJ1-4, with D unresolved. Sequencing used PBMCs. The TCR sequence derives from a young woman in good health and CMV-seronegative. CDR3 amino acids: CASSEGLTNNEKLFF. CDR3 nucleotide sequence: TGTGCCAGCAGCGAGGGCCTCACAAATAATGAAAAACTGTTTTTT.